Following are 17 T cell receptor beta chains from one sample sequenced in a study of cytomegalovirus exposure and HLA in healthy donors. Sequencing was performed with immunoSEQ multiplex PCR; in TCRdb, only in-frame clones are kept and a portion is missing. The table includes about 150,000 clones, about 87% detected once. Sequenced input: PBMCs. These receptors were taken from a woman aged 25 to 39 in good health and CMV-seropositive.

V is TRBV28 and J is TRBJ1-4; 7 bases are a match to TRBD1. The V gene's germline CDR1 is MDHEN and CDR2 SYDVKM. The CDR3 extends over 14 amino acids. V shed 7 bases, J shed 6 bases, and the junction held 8 bases outside the gene matches. The DNA of the CDR3 is TGTGCCAGCACCCCCCGGACAGGCCATGAAAAACTGTTTTTT. It yields the protein CASTPRTGHEKLFF.

The V gene is TRBV18, the J gene TRBJ1-6; D may be TRBD1 (6 bases). Trimming cost V 3 bases and J 5 bases, with 11 bases left between them. The CDR3 has 15 amino acids. Per the germline V gene, CDR1 is KGHSH and CDR2 is LQKENI. CDR3 nucleotides: TGTGCCAGCTCACCCTTGGGGGCCGATAATTCACCCCTCCACTTT. It encodes CASSPLGADNSPLHF.

The rearrangement uses TRBV19 and TRBJ1-5, with 9 bases matching TRBD1. CDR3 length: 15 residues. Germline-derived CDR1 and CDR2 are LNHDA and SQIVND (reference sequence). Trimming removed 3 bases from V and 5 bases from J; junction bases left unmatched: 5. This chain's CDR3 is CASSIGDRVHQPQHF. In nucleotides, the CDR3 is TGTGCCAGTAGTATCGGGGACAGGGTCCATCAGCCCCAGCATTTT.

The rearrangement links TRBV4-1 to TRBJ2-5, with D uncertain. The V end lost 2 bases, the J end lost 3 bases, and 7 bases lay between the germline ends. Germline V gene data show CDR1 as MGHRA and CDR2 as YSYEKL. This CDR3 comprises 13 residues. The CDR3 bases are TGCGCCAGCAGCCAACGTACTGAAGAGACCCAGTACTTC. This encodes CASSQRTEETQYF.

V and J are TRBV7-2 and TRBJ2-2; 8 positions agree with TRBD2. CDR1 SGHTA and CDR2 FQGNSA come from the germline V gene. The V segment lost 6 bases and the J segment 2 bases; nucleotides outside the gene matches: 8. The CDR3 extends over 16 amino acids. In DNA form, the CDR3 reads TGTGCCAGCAGGTCGTATAGCGGGGTTAACACCGGGGAGCTGTTTTTT. Its translation: CASRSYSGVNTGELFF.

The chain has TRBV7-9 and TRBJ2-1; no definite D call. Germline-derived CDR1 and CDR2 are SEHNR and FQNEAQ (reference sequence). Trimming pared 9 bases from V and 6 bases from J, leaving 15 bases between. The CDR3 is 13 residues long. CDR3 residues: CARTNDPGNEQFF. In DNA form, the CDR3 reads TGTGCCAGAACGAACGATCCCGGCAATGAGCAGTTCTTC.

J is TRBJ2-7 and V is TRBV5-6; 9 bases align to TRBD1. The V gene's germline CDR1 is SGHDT and CDR2 YYEEEE. Losses at the gene ends were 0 bases for V and 1 base for J; bases not matched to a gene: 5. This CDR3 comprises 16 residues. The CDR3 bases are TGTGCCAGCAGCTTGGTTCCGGGACAGGGATCCTACGAGCAGTACTTC. Translation: CASSLVPGQGSYEQYF.

The rearrangement links TRBV7-6 to TRBJ2-2; 7 nucleotides agree with TRBD2. This CDR3 has 18 residues. The trim removed 4 bases at V and 3 bases at J, leaving 14 bases unmatched. Germline V gives CDR1 SGHVS, CDR2 FNYEAQ. CDR3 amino acids: CASSSPRTSVMDTGELFF. The CDR3 DNA follows: TGTGCCAGCAGCTCCCCTAGAACTAGCGTAATGGACACCGGGGAGCTGTTTTTT. The full variable domain, its missing parts supplied by reference TRBV7-6 and TRBJ2-2, is GAGVSQSPRYKVTKRGQDVALRCDPISGHVSLYWYRQALGQGPEFLTYFNYEAQQDKSGLPNDRFSAERPEGSISTLTIQRTEQRDSAMYRCASSSPRTSVMDTGELFFGEGSRLTVL.

J is TRBJ2-3 and V is TRBV28, with a possible D match to TRBD2 (6 bases). There are 16 residues in the CDR3. Germline values: CDR1 MDHEN, CDR2 SYDVKM. The ends were cut back, 5 bases at V and 9 bases at J, with 24 bases in the middle. CDR3 loop: CASSTTLRGAARTQYF. The CDR3 DNA reads as TGTGCCAGCAGTACCACGTTGCGGGGCGCAGCCCGAACGCAGTATTTT.

A single count supports this clone. The chain joins TRBV10-3 to TRBJ2-7, with D maybe TRBD2 (7 bases). Trimming took off 6 bases at V and 9 bases at J, with 21 bases between the two ends. Germline V gives CDR1 ENHRY, CDR2 SYGVKD. The CDR3 covers 14 residues. The CDR3 nucleotides are TGTGCCATCAGCAGGGGCGGGGCCCGGGAGGCGCAGTACTTC. This gives the protein CAISRGGAREAQYF.

CDR3 nucleotides: TGTGCCAGCAGCGATGCTAGCGGGGTGACGAACACCGGGGAGCTGTTTTTT. Amino acid sequence: CASSDASGVTNTGELFF. The chain employs TRBV9 and TRBJ2-2, with 9 bases matching TRBD2. Per germline, CDR1 SGDLS and CDR2 YYNGEE. V gave up 3 bases and J gave up 0 bases; unmatched junction bases: 6. The length of the CDR3 is 17 residues.

This chain uses TRBV7-8 with TRBJ2-7; 8 positions match TRBD2. V was clipped by 1 base and J by 13 bases; unmatched bases: 15. Germline V CDR1 and CDR2: SGHVS, FQNEAQ. The CDR3 spans 15 residues. CDR3 residues: CASSLDRREALGTYF. DNA of the CDR3: TGTGCCAGCAGCTTAGATCGGCGGGAGGCCCTTGGGACCTACTTC.

The chain joins TRBV15 to TRBJ2-5; D gene ambiguous. The ends were cut back, 0 bases at V and 4 bases at J, with 12 bases in the middle. There are 15 residues in the CDR3. Germline lookup yields CDR1 LNHNV and CDR2 YYDKDF (reference sequence). The chain's CDR3 is CATSRDQGGRETQYF. The CDR3 coding sequence is TGTGCCACCAGCAGAGATCAAGGCGGTAGAGAGACCCAGTACTTC.

V gene TRBV5-8 combines with J gene TRBJ2-1, with a weak D call TRBD2 (6 bases). The CDR3 is made up of 14 amino acids. V was shortened by 6 bases and J by 10 bases, with 20 bases between the two germline ends. CDR1 and CDR2 from the germline V gene are SGHTS and YDEGEE. The chain's CDR3 is CASIALGDSVEQFF. Written as DNA, the CDR3 is TGTGCCAGCATCGCCCTTGGGGACTCCGTGGAGCAGTTCTTC.

The V call is TRBV5-6, the J call TRBJ2-1; D possibly corresponds to TRBD1 (6 bases). Trimming removed 5 bases at V and 10 bases at J, with 19 bases between. Germline-derived CDR1 and CDR2 are SGHDT and YYEEEE. The CDR3 loop spans 14 amino acids. CDR3 in amino acids: CASRGGGSYAEQFF. The CDR3 DNA reads as TGTGCCAGCAGAGGTGGGGGCTCCTATGCGGAGCAGTTCTTC. Full variable domain (outside the CDR3, taken from reference TRBV5-6 and TRBJ2-1): DAGVTQSPTHLIKTRGQQVTLRCSPKSGHDTVSWYQQALGQGPQFIFQYYEEEERQRGNFPDRFSGHQFPNYSSELNVNALLLGDSALYLCASRGGGSYAEQFFGPGTRLTVL.

The chain joins TRBV11-2 to TRBJ1-6; D is undetermined. The CDR3 has 15 residues. V gave up 5 bases and J gave up 7 bases, with 15 bases separating them. The germline gives CDR1 SGHAT, CDR2 FQNNGV. Written as DNA, the CDR3 is TGTGCCAGCAGCCCCGGGGTGGTTTGGAATTCACCCCTCCACTTT. Its protein is CASSPGVVWNSPLHF.

V and J are TRBV6-6 and TRBJ1-2; the D gene is possibly TRBD1 (6 bases). There are 16 residues in the CDR3. The germline V and J ends were trimmed by 5 bases and 2 bases, with 18 bases remaining between them. CDR1 and CDR2 from the germline V gene are MNHNY and SVGAGI (reference sequence). The CDR3 sequence: CASSHPGDILNYGYTF. CDR3 DNA sequence: TGTGCCAGCAGTCACCCCGGGGACATTTTGAACTATGGCTACACCTTC.